The 24 T cell receptor beta chains given below trace back to one sample, sequenced in a study of control samples from healthy donors and cancer patients. The method was immunoSEQ multiplex PCR; TCRdb's version includes in-frame clones alone and lacks a portion of them. The sample holds 110,000 or so clones; about 83% are singletons and the top ten take 13%. Material: blood. The origin of the receptors is a woman aged 45-60 years in good health.

This clone was counted a single time. V usage is TRBV6-5 and J usage is TRBJ2-7; 9 nucleotides align to TRBD1. This CDR3 is built from 14 residues. Germline-derived CDR1 and CDR2 are MNHEY and SVGAGI. J was trimmed by 2 bases and V by 8 bases; bases with no gene match: 7. CDR3 in amino acids: CASGGTGTTYEQYF. CDR3 DNA: TGTGCCAGCGGCGGGACAGGGACAACCTACGAGCAGTACTTC.

J is TRBJ2-5 and V is TRBV4-3; D unresolved. CDR3 size: 13 residues. Trimming pared 4 bases from V and 5 bases from J, leaving 11 bases between. Germline V CDR1 and CDR2: LGHNA, YSLEER. In DNA, the CDR3 is TGCGCCAGCAGCCGCAAATTAGGGGAGACCCAGTACTTC. Its translation is CASSRKLGETQYF.

The table lists this clone with a few counts. The chain employs TRBV28 and TRBJ1-1, with D possibly TRBD1 on 5 matching bases. The CDR3 totals 13 residues. Trimming left V 4 bases short and J 5 bases short, with 11 bases between. The germline CDR1 and CDR2 sequences are MDHEN and SYDVKM. The chain's CDR3 is CASSWGGSTEAFF. In DNA form, the CDR3 reads TGTGCCAGCAGTTGGGGGGGTTCGACTGAAGCTTTCTTT.

The chain couples TRBV5-4 to TRBJ2-5, with TRBD2 identical over 9 bases. V lost 3 bases and J lost 5; bases outside the gene matches: 8. Germline values: CDR1 SGHNT, CDR2 YYREEE (reference sequence). CDR3 length: 15 amino acids. The DNA for the CDR3 is TGTGCCAGCAGCTCTAAAGCGGGGGGAAGGGAGACCCAGTACTTC. This translates into CASSSKAGGRETQYF.

The chain carries TRBV7-9 and TRBJ1-1, with D tentatively TRBD1 (5 bases). CDR1 is SEHNR, CDR2 FQNEAQ, per germline (reference sequence). V was pared by 5 bases and J by 1 base, with 23 bases between. This CDR3 region has 18 residues. The DNA of the CDR3 is TGTGCCAGCAGCGATTCAAAGGGACCTTTTAAGGCGAACACTGAAGCTTTCTTT. Encoded protein: CASSDSKGPFKANTEAFF.

The CDR3 sequence is CASSGRDSGGEETQYF. The CDR3, as DNA: TGTGCCAGCAGTGGCCGCGATAGCGGGGGAGAAGAGACCCAGTACTTC. The chain carries TRBV28 and TRBJ2-5; 9 nucleotides agree with TRBD2. Germline lookup yields CDR1 MDHEN and CDR2 SYDVKM. CDR3 length: 16 amino acids. V dropped 5 bases and J dropped 3; count of bases not matched to a gene: 10.

This sequence joins TRBV11-3 and TRBJ2-5; 11 bases align to TRBD2. The length of the CDR3 is 16 residues. Germline loops: CDR1 SGHNT, CDR2 YENEEA. With 0 bases clipped from V and 5 bases from J, the junction kept 5 bases outside the gene matches. The CDR3 nucleotides are TGTGCCAGCAGCTTAGATAGCGGGGGGGCGTGGGAGACCCAGTACTTC. Translated, it gives CASSLDSGGAWETQYF.

The chain has TRBV30 and TRBJ2-5, with 11 positions matching TRBD1. This CDR3 has 15 residues. The germline gives CDR1 GTSNPN, CDR2 SVGIG (reference sequence). The V gene end was trimmed by 3 bases and the J gene end by 5 bases; junction bases not matched to a gene: 8. Written as DNA, the CDR3 is TGTGCCTGGAGGCCTCTCGGGACAGGGGGTGAGACCCAGTACTTC. Translated: CAWRPLGTGGETQYF.

This clone was observed a single time. The V gene is TRBV28, the J gene TRBJ2-1; 10 positions agree with TRBD1. Germline CDR1 is MDHEN and CDR2 is SYDVKM. J was trimmed by 6 bases and V by 4 bases; bases with no gene match: 12. This CDR3 region has 17 residues. In nucleotides, the CDR3 is TGTGCCAGCAGTTCACTACACGGACAGGGGGGGTTCAATGAGCAGTTCTTC. Translation gives CASSSLHGQGGFNEQFF.

This clone was seen a few times. The chain combines TRBV7-8 with TRBJ1-3, with D unclear. The CDR3 loop spans 16 amino acids. V lost 1 base and J lost 0, with 10 bases in between. Germline CDR1 reads SGHVS; CDR2 reads FQNEAQ. The CDR3 DNA sequence: TGTGCCAGCAGCTTAGGTCAGAGCAACTCTGGAAACACCATATATTTT. It specifies CASSLGQSNSGNTIYF.

The chain couples TRBV5-6 to TRBJ1-5; D is ambiguous. V was cut by 4 bases and J by 2 bases, with 10 bases left in between. Germline V CDR1 and CDR2: SGHDT, YYEEEE. There are 14 residues in the CDR3. As DNA, the CDR3 is TGTGCCAGCAGCCATATGCTTCGCAATCAGCCCCAGCATTTT. This translates into CASSHMLRNQPQHF.

The chain uses TRBV20-1 and TRBJ2-3, with unresolved D. The CDR3 sequence is 11 residues long. The ends were cut back, 3 bases at V and 6 bases at J, with 7 bases in the middle. Germline CDR1 and CDR2: DFQATT and SNEGSKA (reference sequence). CDR3 coding DNA: TGCAGTGCTAGCCCGGCGGATACGCAGTATTTT. This encodes CSASPADTQYF.

V and J are TRBV6-1 and TRBJ1-2; D possibly corresponds to TRBD1 (5 bases). Between the trimmed V and J ends, which lost 3 bases and 12 bases, there was a span of 17 bases. The CDR3 runs 13 residues. Germline loops: CDR1 MNHNS, CDR2 SASEGT. CDR3 nucleotide sequence: TGTGCCAGCAGTGAGCGAATCCAGGGAGTCAACACCTTC. Encoded protein: CASSERIQGVNTF.

This clone has just one count. The chain is built from TRBV7-2 and TRBJ1-1; D is perhaps TRBD1 (6 bases). V lost 0 bases and J lost 7, with 12 bases in between. This CDR3 is built from 14 residues. Germline V gene data show CDR1 as SGHTA and CDR2 as FQGNSA. This CDR3 reads CASSLAGGHLEAFF. CDR3 bases: TGTGCCAGCAGCTTAGCGGGGGGACATCTTGAAGCTTTCTTT.

The chain recombines TRBV7-9 with TRBJ1-1, with D tentatively TRBD1 (5 bases). Germline V gene data show CDR1 as SEHNR and CDR2 as FQNEAQ (reference sequence). The CDR3 consists of 13 residues. V lost 1 base, J lost 8 bases, and 11 bases lay in between. CDR3 residues: CASSLVGRDEAFF. The CDR3 nucleotides read TGTGCCAGCAGCTTAGTAGGGCGGGACGAAGCTTTCTTT.

The genes are TRBV5-8 and TRBJ2-6, with D hard to call. V was clipped by 0 bases and J by 1 base, with 8 bases between them. The CDR3 has 16 amino acids. Germline lookup yields CDR1 SGHTS and CDR2 YDEGEE. This chain's CDR3 is CASSLGSHSGANVLTF. The CDR3 region has the DNA TGTGCCAGCAGCTTGGGCTCCCATTCTGGGGCCAACGTCCTGACTTTC.

This clone showed up just once. The chain couples TRBV5-6 to TRBJ1-5; 9 bases fit TRBD1. With V trimmed by 5 bases and J by 9 bases, 6 bases remained unmatched. This CDR3 comprises 13 residues. Germline lookup yields CDR1 SGHDT and CDR2 YYEEEE. For the CDR3, the DNA is TGTGCCAGCAGTACAGGGGGCTTACCGCCCCAGCATTTT. Residues: CASSTGGLPPQHF.

The chain joins TRBV5-6 to TRBJ1-3, with D unclear. The CDR3 sequence is 18 residues long. Looked up from germline, CDR1 is SGHDT and CDR2 is YYEEEE. Trimming pared 4 bases from V and 0 bases from J, leaving 20 bases between. In nucleotides, the CDR3 is TGTGCCAGCAGCCTCCAGCTTAGGTCGACACACTCTGGAAACACCATATATTTT. Its translation is CASSLQLRSTHSGNTIYF.

This chain uses TRBV30 with TRBJ1-1; 8 bases fit TRBD1. Germline V lookup: CDR1 GTSNPN, CDR2 SVGIG (reference sequence). This CDR3 spans 14 amino acids. With 5 bases clipped from V and 2 bases from J, the junction kept 7 bases outside the gene matches. The CDR3 coding sequence is TGTGCCTGGGGTGGACAGGGACAAAACACTGAAGCTTTCTTT. Encoded protein: CAWGGQGQNTEAFF.

The chain couples TRBV20-1 to TRBJ1-2; 8 positions agree with TRBD1. The length of the CDR3 is 11 residues. In germline, CDR1 is DFQATT, CDR2 SNEGSKA (reference sequence). V was clipped by 4 bases and J by 12 bases; unmatched bases: 7. In DNA form, the CDR3 reads TGCAGTGCTAAGGGACAGGTCCCAGACACCTTC. Its protein is CSAKGQVPDTF.

The rearrangement uses TRBV3-1 (or the pseudogene TRBV3-2) and TRBJ1-3; D not resolved. The length of the CDR3 is 15 residues. Trimming cost V 0 bases and J 0 bases, with 6 bases left between them. Germline V gives CDR1 LGHDT, CDR2 YNNKEL (reference sequence). The CDR3 spells CASSQDPVSGNTIYF. The CDR3 DNA is TGTGCCAGCAGCCAAGATCCAGTCTCTGGAAACACCATATATTTT.

The chain joins TRBV5-1 to TRBJ2-2; D is possibly TRBD1 (6 bases). Deletions cut 0 bases from V and 5 bases from J, with 8 bases between. This CDR3 contains 14 residues. Germline assignment: CDR1 SGHRS and CDR2 YFSETQ. The CDR3 loop is CASSLARGTGELFF. The CDR3 nucleotides are TGCGCCAGCAGCTTGGCCAGGGGTACCGGGGAGCTGTTTTTT.

Written as DNA, the CDR3 is TGCAGTGCTAGTAAACCAGGACAGGGCTCCCTTTTTCAGTATGGCTACACCTTC. This translates into CSASKPGQGSLFQYGYTF. This chain links TRBV20-1 with TRBJ1-2; TRBD1 agrees at 8 bases. The CDR3 has 18 amino acids. The V and J ends lost 3 bases and 5 bases, in that order; junction bases with no gene match: 20. Per germline, CDR1 DFQATT and CDR2 SNEGSKA (reference sequence).

This chain uses TRBV4-2 with TRBJ1-1, with D hard to call. The CDR3 extends over 14 amino acids. Trimming removed 2 bases from V and 1 base from J, with 8 bases in between. From germline, CDR1 is LGHNA and CDR2 YNFKEQ. CDR3 DNA: TGTGCCAGCAGCCAACACAATCGGAACACTGAAGCTTTCTTT. It is translated as CASSQHNRNTEAFF.